What follows is one T cell receptor (beta chain) and its context. The specificity of this receptor is unknown. No much larger clone is present one base from it, and per-base qualities are unavailable. TCRbeta CDR3 regions were amplified from genomic DNA by means of the immunoSEQ Assay, a bias-controlled multiplex PCR. In the authors' own workflow: Within the assay, amplification of reference gene primers was used to estimate how many nucleated cells each sample contained. To quantify the absolute abundance of each unique TCRbeta CDR3 rearrangement, sequence reads were collapsed and filtered. For each sample, productive Simpson clonality was calculated as the square root of Simpson's diversity index across productive rearrangements. The table was pulled from immuneACCESS by TCRdb, which kept in-frame rearrangements only. Such tables lose some clones; where checked, under half of the loss comes from unresolved V genes, and the rest has no known cause. Clone size and the V and J calls come from that table; the DNA yielded D and trimming. For this sample there are 300,000 to 350,000 clones; 85% to 95% appear just once. The top ten clonotypes cover less than 4% of the sample.

This specimen belongs to a study of blood T cell repertoires in COVID-19 (dated by TCRdb to the early 2020s). General notes on the study: The collaborator samples originated in the United States, Italy and Spain and spanned the acute and convalescent phases of COVID-19. The prospective study material was composed of cDNA or gDNA derived from T cells, B-cell-depleted T cells, or PBMCs. Deeply sampled blood TCRbeta repertoires from subjects exposed to, actively infected with, or recovered from COVID-19 were included in the dataset. The repertoires were released in a freely available public database intended as a resource for research on the immune response to SARS-CoV-2. Samples came from the ongoing ImmuneRACE study (first 160 participants) plus 1,254 subjects from 6 global collaborators. Nearly every sample came with metadata listing a de-identified subject ID, COVID-19 status, age in years and sex. Where HLA class I and class II types were available, the types were taken from metadata supplied by the sample provider, not from assay-based typing.

Sequences SQVTM (CDR1) and ANQGSEA (CDR2) are obtained from the germline V gene. The CDR3 sequence holds 15 residues, the cysteine and phenylalanine included. Of the read, only the CDR3 DNA is kept; its 45 bases are in frame from base 1. V loses 3 bases of germline sequence and J loses 8 bases, and the interval between the two ends is 20 bases. What the research found in general, with its limitations: The amount of clinical and demographic metadata varied by source and participant and was provided uncurated.

In the prospective study, participants were about 18 to 95 years old, resided in about 25 geographic areas of the United States, and were enrolled through a virtual design. In the prospective study, cohorts were assigned on the basis of participant-reported clinical history obtained from a screening survey and a study questionnaire. Exposed participants had been in contact with someone with a PCR-confirmed or clinician-diagnosed COVID-19 case within 2 weeks of study entry. Each participant in the prospective study had whole blood, serum and a nasopharyngeal or oropharyngeal swab collected by mobile phlebotomists. Participants in the prospective study had the option to provide additional blood draws and questionnaires over a roughly 2-month period. Before DNA extraction, blood samples from the prospective study were shipped at room temperature or frozen.

Here the chain combines TRBV29-1 and TRBJ2-1; 5 matching bases give a weak D call of TRBD2. The sequenced material came from PBMCs or T cells enriched from blood (not recorded which). The clonotype comes from a woman in her twenties or thirties who had been exposed to COVID-19. This receptor carries the CDR3 CSVDGSGLGRDEQFF. The nucleotide sequence reads TGCAGCGTTGACGGGTCGGGGTTAGGTCGGGATGAGCAGTTCTTC.